The 2 T cell receptor beta chains below were found in one sample sequenced in a study of blood T cell repertoires in COVID-19. Profiled with immunoSEQ multiplex PCR; TCRdb holds only in-frame clones, not every one. The table lists 70,000 to 95,000 clones, roughly 91% of them singletons. Sequencing input: peripheral blood. All receptors derive from a man between 65 and 85 years old with active or convalescent COVID-19.

The chain has TRBV11-2 and TRBJ2-7; no firm D call. V was clipped by 5 bases and J by 0 bases, with 11 bases between them. The CDR3 length is 14 residues. Per germline, CDR1 SGHAT and CDR2 FQNNGV. Here the CDR3 DNA reads TGTGCCAGCAGCCCAACCTGGAGCTCCTACGAGCAGTACTTC. Protein product: CASSPTWSSYEQYF. Looking up the rest from reference TRBV11-2 and TRBJ2-7 gives the full variable domain: EAGVAQSPRYKIIEKRQSVAFWCNPISGHATLYWYQQILGQGPKLLIQFQNNGVVDDSQLPKDRFSAERLKGVDSTLKIQPAKLEDSAVYLCASSPTWSSYEQYFGPGTRLTVT.

The V and J genes are TRBV6-1 and TRBJ1-2; D unclear. The CDR3 length is 16 residues. Trimming took 2 bases from V and 4 from J, leaving 17 bases between them. Germline V gene sequence: CDR1 MNHNS, CDR2 SASEGT. CDR3 coding DNA: TGTGCCAGCAGTGAATTCCCGGGAATCCGAGGCTATGGCTACACCTTC. It encodes CASSEFPGIRGYGYTF.